These T cell receptor beta chains were read from a single sample in a study of T cell repertoires in cytomegalovirus infection. Via MiXCR, TCRdb re-called the reads, giving one row per CDR3 protein. The repertoire includes about 80,000 distinct CDR3 sequences, around 3.5% of them detected once, and approximately 4.6% sits in the top ten. Sequencing was performed on PBMCs. The receptors shown here come from a human donor in good health (CMV status not recorded). Some clones in this sample may be carry-over from other donors' samples. CDR3s include the opening cysteine and the closing phenylalanine or tryptophan. D genes are given only for firm matches. Not all rows give a size; the values are once, few, many and, for expanded clones, a class.

clone_size j_call d_call v_call cdr3_aa cdr3_nt
many TRBJ1-2 TRBD1 TRBV28 CASSSTGRFDGYTF TGTGCCAGCAGTTCGACAGGGCGTTTCGATGGCTACACCTTC
many TRBJ1-2 . TRBV27 CASSPSRRLANYGYTF TGTGCCAGCAGTCCCTCCCGACGACTCGCTAACTATGGCTACACCTTC
many TRBJ1-2 . TRBV12-3/TRBV12-4 CASSLLARVNYGYTF TGTGCCAGCAGTTTATTAGCCAGGGTTAACTATGGCTACACCTTC
many TRBJ2-1 TRBD1 TRBV30 CAWSGQGAYNEQFF TGTGCCTGGAGTGGACAGGGGGCCTACAATGAGCAGTTCTTC
many TRBJ1-2 . TRBV7-9 CASRITVGDGYTF TGTGCCAGCAGGATCACCGTCGGGGATGGCTACACCTTC
many TRBJ1-1 . TRBV7-2 CASSLIVADTEAFF TGTGCCAGCAGCTTAATCGTGGCGGACACTGAAGCTTTCTTT
many TRBJ1-5 . TRBV6-2/TRBV6-3 CAGSYVGNQPQHF TGTGCCGGCAGTTACGTAGGGAATCAGCCCCAGCATTTT
many TRBJ1-2 . TRBV12-3/TRBV12-4 CASSLRRGGGYTF TGTGCCAGCAGTTTACGTAGGGGTGGAGGCTACACCTTC
many TRBJ1-5 . TRBV12-3/TRBV12-4 CASSFRRQPNQPQHF TGTGCCAGCAGTTTCCGGCGTCAGCCAAATCAGCCCCAGCATTTT
many TRBJ2-5 TRBD2 TRBV4-1 CASSQVGGEGETQYF TGCGCCAGCAGCCAAGTAGGCGGGGAGGGGGAGACCCAGTACTTC
many TRBJ1-2 TRBD1 TRBV7-2 CASSLQDRGSYGYTF TGTGCCAGCAGCTTACAGGACAGGGGCTCGTATGGCTACACCTTC
many TRBJ2-1 . TRBV6-1 CASRRATPSYNEQFF TGTGCCAGCCGGAGGGCGACTCCCTCCTACAATGAGCAGTTCTTC
many TRBJ2-1 TRBD2 TRBV7-2 CASSLLAGTYNEQFF TGTGCCAGCAGCTTACTAGCGGGGACCTACAATGAGCAGTTCTTC
many TRBJ1-2 . TRBV18 CASSPPLRVYGYTF TGTGCCAGCTCACCACCGTTAAGGGTCTATGGCTACACCTTC
many TRBJ2-7 . TRBV10-3 CAIRDSSYEQYF TGTGCCATCAGGGACAGTTCCTACGAGCAGTACTTC
many TRBJ2-6 . TRBV7-2 CASSLARGSLTFSGANVLTF TGTGCCAGCAGCTTAGCGCGGGGCAGTCTAACTTTCTCTGGGGCCAACGTCCTGACTTTC
many TRBJ1-1 . TRBV7-8 CASSLARVDTEAFF TGTGCCAGCAGCTTAGCTAGGGTGGACACTGAAGCTTTCTTT
many TRBJ1-1 TRBD1 TRBV7-3 CASSLKRPGTGTEAFF TGTGCCAGCAGCTTAAAGCGCCCCGGGACAGGCACTGAAGCTTTCTTT
many TRBJ2-7 . TRBV28 CASSTPGFLVEQYF TGTGCCAGCAGTACACCAGGGTTCCTGGTCGAGCAGTACTTC
many TRBJ2-1 TRBD2 TRBV11-2 CASSRTRGSYNEQFF TGTGCCAGCAGCCGGACTAGGGGCTCCTACAATGAGCAGTTCTTC
many TRBJ1-2 . TRBV3-1 CASSQDPEGHYGYTF TGTGCCAGCAGCCAAGACCCCGAGGGCCACTATGGCTACACCTTC
many TRBJ1-5 . TRBV6-1 CASSDRGLGNQPQHF TGTGCCAGCAGTGACAGGGGTTTGGGTAATCAGCCCCAGCATTTT
many TRBJ2-7 . TRBV29-1 CSVELAGGTYEQYF TGCAGCGTTGAACTTGCAGGTGGGACCTACGAGCAGTACTTC
many TRBJ2-7 TRBD1 TRBV7-2 CASSLDRGKYEQYF TGTGCCAGCAGCTTAGACAGGGGAAAATACGAGCAGTACTTC
many TRBJ1-1 TRBD1 TRBV5-6 CASSYGTVDTEAFF TGTGCCAGCAGCTACGGGACAGTGGACACTGAAGCTTTCTTT
. TRBJ2-1 TRBD1 TRBV7-9 CASSSYRGQDEQFF TGTGCCAGCAGTTCCTACAGGGGGCAAGATGAGCAGTTCTTC
. TRBJ2-7 . TRBV7-9 CASGGGQGLYEQYF TGTGCCAGTGGCGGAGGGCAGGGTTTATACGAGCAGTACTTC
. TRBJ2-6 . TRBV12-3/TRBV12-4 CASSLAQIGPGANVLTF TGTGCCAGCAGTTTAGCTCAAATCGGCCCTGGGGCCAACGTCCTGACTTTC
many TRBJ1-2 TRBD1 TRBV30 CAWSVGTDYGYTF TGTGCCTGGAGTGTCGGGACAGACTATGGCTACACCTTC
many TRBJ2-1 . TRBV6-2/TRBV6-3 CASSLRRNEQFF TGTGCCAGCAGTCTCAGACGGAATGAGCAGTTCTTC
many TRBJ1-1 . TRBV19 CASSPEGRVNTEAFF TGTGCCAGTAGCCCCGAAGGGAGAGTGAACACTGAAGCTTTCTTT
many TRBJ1-2 . TRBV7-2 CASSPGPYRDYGYTF TGTGCCAGCAGCCCCGGGCCTTACAGAGACTATGGCTACACCTTC
many TRBJ2-7 . TRBV19 CASSISRNTYEQYF TGTGCCAGTAGTATTAGTAGGAACACCTACGAGCAGTACTTC
many TRBJ2-5 . TRBV10-3 CAISELGKQGGETQYF TGTGCCATCAGTGAGCTCGGTAAACAGGGAGGAGAGACCCAGTACTTC
many TRBJ2-4 TRBD2 TRBV7-8 CASSSGGDGIQYF TGTGCCAGCAGCTCGGGGGGGGACGGCATTCAGTACTTC
many TRBJ1-2 . TRBV3-1 CASSQGEAYGYTF TGTGCCAGCAGCCAAGGAGAGGCCTATGGCTACACCTTC
many TRBJ2-7 . TRBV7-8 CASSSDGSREQYF TGTGCCAGCAGCTCGGACGGGTCTCGTGAGCAGTACTTC
many TRBJ1-2 . TRBV20-1 CSASHEPGPQVPYGYTF TGCAGTGCGTCGCACGAACCGGGCCCTCAGGTCCCGTATGGCTACACCTTC
many TRBJ1-2 . TRBV7-8 CASSLDSPNYGYTF TGTGCCAGCAGCTTGGACAGCCCGAACTATGGCTACACCTTC
many TRBJ2-3 TRBD2 TRBV7-8 CASRNDSGVSTDTQYF TGTGCCAGCAGGAACGATAGCGGGGTTAGCACAGATACGCAGTATTTT
many TRBJ1-5 . TRBV25-1 CASSESDWQPQHF TGTGCCAGCAGTGAATCCGATTGGCAGCCCCAGCATTTT
many TRBJ1-3 TRBD1 TRBV7-3 CASSPPRDRGGNTIYF TGTGCCAGCAGTCCTCCCCGGGACAGGGGTGGAAACACCATATATTTT
many TRBJ1-1 TRBD1 TRBV3-1 CASSQDWGRGLTEAFF TGTGCCAGCAGCCAAGATTGGGGCAGGGGGCTCACTGAAGCTTTCTTT
many TRBJ1-6 . TRBV27 CASSLQRRYNSPLHF TGTGCCAGCAGTTTGCAACGGCGGTATAATTCACCCCTCCACTTT
many TRBJ1-2 . TRBV7-2 CASSSYQQGSNYGYTF TGTGCCAGCAGCTCCTATCAACAGGGTTCTAACTATGGCTACACCTTC